These 30 T cell receptor beta chains originate from one sample sequenced in a study of shared clonotypes between healthy human individuals. Clones were sequenced by immunoSEQ multiplex PCR, and TCRdb holds only the in-frame ones, with some missing. The repertoire includes more than 400,000 clones, approximately 84% of them detected once, and roughly an eighth sits in the top ten. Specimen: PBMCs. Every receptor here comes from a middle-aged woman in good health. Some clones in this sample may be carry-over from other donors' samples.

The chain employs TRBV7-3 and TRBJ2-1; D is perhaps TRBD2 (6 bases). Germline V CDR1 and CDR2: SGHTA, FQGTGA. The CDR3 is 15 residues long. Deletions cut 5 bases from V and 3 bases from J, with 14 bases between. The CDR3 loop reads CASSPTRDDYNEQFF. The CDR3 nucleotides read TGTGCCAGCAGCCCTACGCGGGATGACTACAATGAGCAGTTCTTC.

The genes are TRBV5-4 and TRBJ2-5, with 7 bases identical to TRBD1. V shed 0 bases, J shed 5 bases, and the junction held 4 bases outside the gene matches. This CDR3 region has 14 residues. Per germline, CDR1 SGHNT and CDR2 YYREEE (reference sequence). CDR3 DNA sequence: TGTGCCAGCAGCTTGGAAGGGGGCAGGGAGACCCAGTACTTC. It specifies CASSLEGGRETQYF. Full variable domain (rest looked up from reference TRBV5-4 and TRBJ2-5): ETGVTQSPTHLIKTRGQQVTLRCSSQSGHNTVSWYQQALGQGPQFIFQYYREEENGRGNFPPRFSGLQFPNYSSELNVNALELDDSALYLCASSLEGGRETQYFGPGTRLLVL.

The gene calls are TRBV5-1 and TRBJ2-7; TRBD1 aligns across 10 bases. Germline loops: CDR1 SGHRS, CDR2 YFSETQ. The CDR3 loop spans 14 amino acids. J was trimmed by 2 bases and V by 7 bases; bases with no gene match: 6. CDR3 residues: CASARQGAPYEQYF. The CDR3 DNA reads as TGCGCCAGCGCTCGACAGGGGGCTCCCTACGAGCAGTACTTC.

The chain carries TRBV5-1 and TRBJ2-2, with D possibly matching TRBD2 (5 bases). Germline V gives CDR1 SGHRS, CDR2 YFSETQ. This CDR3 has 14 residues. V gave up 0 bases and J gave up 7 bases, with 10 bases separating them. CDR3 region: CASSLEGVGGELFF. CDR3 in DNA: TGCGCCAGCAGCTTGGAGGGAGTTGGCGGGGAGCTGTTTTTT.

The J gene is TRBJ2-4, the V gene TRBV7-3, with a possible D match to TRBD1 (6 bases). V lost 4 bases, J lost 9 bases, and 16 bases lay in between. Germline loops: CDR1 SGHTA, CDR2 FQGTGA. The CDR3 runs 14 residues. Here the CDR3 reads CASSSASGVSIQYF. In DNA, the CDR3 is TGTGCCAGCAGCTCAGCCTCAGGGGTCAGCATTCAGTACTTC.

J is TRBJ1-5 and V is TRBV18; D gene unclear. Trimming cost V 8 bases and J 3 bases, with 11 bases left between them. The CDR3 sequence is 13 residues long. Per the germline V gene, CDR1 is KGHSH and CDR2 is LQKENI. This chain's CDR3 is CASVVGYNQPQHF. The DNA of the CDR3 is TGTGCCAGCGTTGTGGGGTACAATCAGCCCCAGCATTTT.

For this clone: A far larger clone is one base from this, pointing to a likely read error. The chain uses TRBV28 and TRBJ1-4; D is uncertain. Germline loops: CDR1 MDHEN, CDR2 SYDVKM. V was pared by 3 bases and J by 4 bases, with 9 bases between. This CDR3 is 14 amino acids long. CDR3 sequence reads: CASSFRGLNEKLFF. Here the CDR3 DNA reads TGTGCCAGCAGTTTCCGAGGTCTTAATGAAAAACTGTTTTTT.

V usage is TRBV25-1 and J usage is TRBJ1-2; D is perhaps TRBD1 (5 bases). The CDR3 consists of 16 residues. In germline, CDR1 is MGHDK, CDR2 SYGVNS. V lost 0 bases and J 1 base, leaving 12 bases between the germline ends. CDR3 nucleotide sequence: TGTGCCAGCAGTGAATATAGAGGGGCAGATAACTATGGCTACACCTTC. As protein: CASSEYRGADNYGYTF.

For this clone: The identical CDR3 is also encoded by other nucleotide sequences in the sample. V usage is TRBV27 and J usage is TRBJ1-1; 7 nucleotides match TRBD1. The CDR3 is 14 residues long. The junction had 8 bases not matched to a gene; V was cut back by 5 bases and J by 5 bases. The germline V gene has CDR1 MNHEY and CDR2 SMNVEV (reference sequence). The CDR3 bases are TGTGCCAGCAGTACGTGGACAGGAGGGACTGAAGCTTTCTTT. This gives the protein CASSTWTGGTEAFF.

The chain has TRBV10-3 and TRBJ1-2; D not resolved. Germline V gene data show CDR1 as ENHRY and CDR2 as SYGVKD. V was trimmed by 7 bases and J by 3 bases, leaving 12 bases between them. This CDR3 contains 13 residues. CDR3 protein: CAIMAGWDYGYTF. The CDR3 nucleotides are TGTGCCATCATGGCGGGATGGGACTATGGCTACACCTTC.

The chain carries TRBV18 and TRBJ2-5; D is uncertain. V was clipped by 2 bases and J by 1 base, with 11 bases between them. This CDR3 is 15 amino acids long. In germline, CDR1 is KGHSH, CDR2 LQKENI. The CDR3 loop is CASSPGVRTQETQYF. The CDR3 DNA reads TGTGCCAGCTCACCAGGAGTGCGGACCCAAGAGACCCAGTACTTC.

The chain links TRBV28 to TRBJ2-7; TRBD1 matches at 9 bases. The CDR3 runs 15 residues. V trimming: 7 bases; J trimming: 3 bases; junction bases outside the gene matches: 10. CDR1 and CDR2 (germline): MDHEN, SYDVKM. The chain's CDR3 is CASTLGPGQGYEQYF. CDR3 in DNA: TGTGCCAGCACCTTAGGGCCGGGACAGGGCTACGAGCAGTACTTC.

This clone was detected only a few times. The chain carries TRBV19 and TRBJ1-1, with TRBD1 as a possible D gene (5 bases). The ends were cut back, 5 bases at V and 1 base at J, with 14 bases in the middle. CDR3 size: 15 residues. Germline assignment: CDR1 LNHDA and CDR2 SQIVND (reference sequence). As DNA, the CDR3 is TGTGCCAGTAGTGTCTCGGGGCTACAGAACACTGAAGCTTTCTTT. Protein product: CASSVSGLQNTEAFF.

Concerning this clone: Other DNA sequences in the same sample also yield this CDR3. The rearrangement links TRBV28 to TRBJ2-7; maybe TRBD2 (6 bases). This CDR3 has 12 amino acids. CDR1 MDHEN and CDR2 SYDVKM come from the germline V gene. With 3 bases removed from V and 3 bases from J, the gap between germline ends came to 6 bases. The CDR3 DNA reads TGTGCCAGCAGTTTGGGGGGCTACGAGCAGTACTTC. Translating it yields CASSLGGYEQYF.

Comments on this clone: Since a far larger clone is one base different, this is likely a read error. This sequence joins TRBV28 and TRBJ1-5, with a possible D match to TRBD1 (6 bases). Looked up from germline, CDR1 is MDHEN and CDR2 is SYDVKM. The CDR3 sequence is 17 residues long. V dropped 5 bases and J dropped 1 base, with 18 bases sitting between them. Here the CDR3 reads CASSRTACRGSNQPQHF. The CDR3 DNA is TGTGCCAGCAGTCGGACTGCGTGCAGGGGAAGCAATCAGCCCCAGCATTTT.

Regarding this clone: Only one base separates this from a far larger clonotype, so it likely reflects a read error. The sample carries other DNA sequences with the same CDR3. This chain uses TRBV7-2 with TRBJ1-2, with D possibly being TRBD1 (5 bases). Trimming cost V 4 bases and J 6 bases, with 15 bases left between them. Per germline, CDR1 SGHTA and CDR2 FQGNSA. This CDR3 region has 14 residues. The CDR3 loop is CASSSGQRVNGYTF. Written as DNA, the CDR3 is TGTGCCAGCAGCTCTGGACAAAGGGTGAATGGCTACACCTTC. Variable domain in full (rest from reference TRBV7-2 and TRBJ1-2): GAGVSQSPSNKVTEKGKDVELRCDPISGHTALYWYRQSLGQGLEFLIYFQGNSAPDKSGLPSDRFSAERTGGSVSTLTIQRTQQEDSAVYLCASSSGQRVNGYTFGSGTRLTVV.

This clone was seen once. This chain uses TRBV7-2 with TRBJ1-1; D uncertain. The CDR3 spans 14 residues. Per the germline V gene, CDR1 is SGHTA and CDR2 is FQGNSA. Between the trimmed V and J ends, which lost 1 base and 6 bases, there was a span of 12 bases. The CDR3 DNA reads TGTGCCAGCAGCTTAGGGGGAGGGCATCCTGAAGCTTTCTTT. Its translation is CASSLGGGHPEAFF.

The chain links TRBV7-2 to TRBJ2-7; D could derive from TRBD1 or TRBD2 (5 bases each). The germline V gene encodes CDR1 SGHTA and CDR2 FQGNSA. This CDR3 has 15 residues. V dropped 6 bases and J dropped 9 bases, with 24 bases sitting between them. The DNA of the CDR3 is TGTGCCAGCAGTGGACCCGGGACCAGACGGTTGGGGCAGTACTTC. The encoded protein is CASSGPGTRRLGQYF. Drawing the rest from reference TRBV7-2 and TRBJ2-7, the complete variable domain is GAGVSQSPSNKVTEKGKDVELRCDPISGHTALYWYRQSLGQGLEFLIYFQGNSAPDKSGLPSDRFSAERTGGSVSTLTIQRTQQEDSAVYLCASSGPGTRRLGQYFGPGTRLTVT.

In its sample, this clone was seen once. One base separates it from a far larger clone, so it is likely a read error. The sample carries other DNA sequences with the same CDR3. This rearrangement joins TRBV11-2 to TRBJ2-2; D might be TRBD2 (5 bases). The CDR3 consists of 15 residues. The V end was cut by 7 bases, the J end by 0 bases, with 12 bases between. Germline V gene data show CDR1 as SGHAT and CDR2 as FQNNGV. CDR3: CASTPMGANTGELFF. CDR3 in DNA: TGTGCCAGCACACCGATGGGAGCGAACACCGGGGAGCTGTTTTTT.

The V and J genes are TRBV19 and TRBJ2-7, with 7 bases lining up with TRBD1. The CDR3 is made up of 13 amino acids. The V gene end was trimmed by 7 bases and the J gene end by 6 bases; junction bases not matched to a gene: 9. The germline CDR1 and CDR2 sequences are LNHDA and SQIVND (reference sequence). The CDR3 sequence: CASTVGTEGEQYF. Here the CDR3 DNA reads TGTGCCAGTACGGTGGGGACAGAGGGCGAGCAGTACTTC.

The chain is built from TRBV9 and TRBJ1-2; D unresolved. V lost 0 bases and J lost 3, with 9 bases in between. Looked up from germline, CDR1 is SGDLS and CDR2 is YYNGEE. This CDR3 spans 14 amino acids. CDR3 in amino acids: CASSVGRADYGYTF. The CDR3 DNA reads TGTGCCAGCAGCGTAGGACGGGCTGACTATGGCTACACCTTC.

The rearrangement joins TRBV2 to TRBJ1-5; a possible D gene is TRBD1 (5 bases). Germline V gives CDR1 SNHLY, CDR2 FYNNEI. The ends were cut back, 11 bases at V and 3 bases at J, with 14 bases in the middle. This CDR3 has 13 amino acids. The DNA for the CDR3 is TGTGCCGGGCGGGGCCTCCCCAATCAGCCCCAGCATTTT. This translates into CAGRGLPNQPQHF.

The V gene is TRBV4-2, the J gene TRBJ2-1; 13 nucleotides match TRBD2. Unmatched junction bases numbered 7, after V lost 6 bases and J lost 8 bases. The CDR3 spans 15 residues. CDR1 and CDR2 from the germline V gene are LGHNA and YNFKEQ. CDR3 loop: CASSYRTSGRDEQFF. The CDR3 DNA follows: TGTGCCAGCAGTTATCGGACTAGCGGGAGAGATGAGCAGTTCTTC.

V and J are TRBV28 and TRBJ1-1, with a weak D call TRBD1 (6 bases). Looked up from germline, CDR1 is MDHEN and CDR2 is SYDVKM. The CDR3 contains 14 residues. Trimming stripped 8 bases from V and 0 bases from J, with 13 bases between. In DNA form, the CDR3 reads TGTGCCAGCGGTGGACCAGGGGTGAACACTGAAGCTTTCTTT. Encoded protein: CASGGPGVNTEAFF.

V is TRBV30 and J is TRBJ2-5, with 7 bases that match TRBD1. This CDR3 spans 14 amino acids. The V segment lost 4 bases and the J segment 2 bases; nucleotides outside the gene matches: 7. Germline V CDR1 and CDR2: GTSNPN, SVGIG (reference sequence). The CDR3 DNA sequence: TGTGCCTGGACTGACGGACAGGCGCAAGAGACCCAGTACTTC. Its translation: CAWTDGQAQETQYF.

V is TRBV10-2 and J is TRBJ1-1; no definite D call. Trimming left V 7 bases short and J 1 base short, with 10 bases between. This CDR3 region has 13 residues. CDR1 is WSHSY, CDR2 SAAADI, per germline. CDR3: CASTPQRNTEAFF. DNA for the CDR3: TGCGCCAGCACCCCCCAAAGGAACACTGAAGCTTTCTTT.

This chain joins TRBV7-9 and TRBJ2-5; the match to TRBD2 covers 11 bases. Trimming at V came to 5 bases and at J to 5 bases, leaving 7 bases not matched to a gene. Germline assignment: CDR1 SEHNR and CDR2 FQNEAQ (reference sequence). The CDR3 is made up of 15 amino acids. The CDR3 loop reads CASSPSSGRRETQYF. DNA of the CDR3: TGTGCCAGCAGCCCCTCTAGCGGGAGGCGGGAGACCCAGTACTTC.

The gene calls are TRBV5-1 and TRBJ1-2; D gene uncertain. Germline V gene lookup returns CDR1 SGHRS and CDR2 YFSETQ. The V and J ends lost 0 bases and 1 base respectively, with 10 bases between them. The CDR3 is 15 amino acids. Here the CDR3 DNA reads TGCGCCAGCAGCTTGGAGGTAGGACTTAACTATGGCTACACCTTC. Protein sequence: CASSLEVGLNYGYTF.

This chain uses TRBV28 with TRBJ1-5; D uncertain. CDR1 and CDR2 (germline): MDHEN, SYDVKM. CDR3 length: 13 residues. Trimming took 3 bases from V and 4 from J, leaving 7 bases between them. As DNA, the CDR3 is TGTGCCAGCAGTTTTCCGGAAAATCAGCCCCAGCATTTT. This translates into CASSFPENQPQHF.

V is TRBV30 and J is TRBJ2-1; 10 positions match TRBD2. Germline V gene sequence: CDR1 GTSNPN, CDR2 SVGIG (reference sequence). The CDR3 loop spans 13 amino acids. Trimming took 5 bases from V and 8 from J; bases not matched to a gene: 6. This chain's CDR3 is CAWGLAAGDEQFF. CDR3 DNA: TGTGCCTGGGGACTAGCGGCGGGCGATGAGCAGTTCTTC. Variable domain in full (rest from reference TRBV30 and TRBJ2-1): SQTIHQWPATLVQPVGSPLSLECTVEGTSNPNLYWYRQAAGRGLQLLFYSVGIGQISSEVPQNLSASRPQDRQFILSSKKLLLSDSGFYLCAWGLAAGDEQFFGPGTRLTVL.